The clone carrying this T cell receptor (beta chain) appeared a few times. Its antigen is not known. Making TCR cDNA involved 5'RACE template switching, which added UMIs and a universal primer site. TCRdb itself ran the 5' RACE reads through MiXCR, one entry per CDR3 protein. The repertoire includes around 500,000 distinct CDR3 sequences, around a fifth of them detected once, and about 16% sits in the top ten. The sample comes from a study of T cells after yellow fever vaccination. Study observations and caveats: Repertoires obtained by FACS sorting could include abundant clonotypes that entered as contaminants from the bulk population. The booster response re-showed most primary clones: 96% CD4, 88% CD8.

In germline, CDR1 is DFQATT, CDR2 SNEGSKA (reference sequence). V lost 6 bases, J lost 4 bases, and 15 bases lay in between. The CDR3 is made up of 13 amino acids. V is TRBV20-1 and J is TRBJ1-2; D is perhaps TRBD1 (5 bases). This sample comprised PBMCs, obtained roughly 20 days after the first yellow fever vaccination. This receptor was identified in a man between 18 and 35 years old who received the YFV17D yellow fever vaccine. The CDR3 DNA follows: TGCAGTGCCCGAACGGGGGGGAGCTATGGCTACACCTTC. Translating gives CSARTGGSYGYTF.